Below, 12 T cell receptor beta chains from the same sample are listed, as sequenced in a study of regulatory T cells in long-lasting Graves disease. This sample's time point: newly diagnosed GD, antithyroid drugs for less than 3 months. RNA from PBMCs was the source of the TCR library. TCR beta libraries were built with iRepertoire HTBI primers and Arm-PCR of CDR3 regions. TCRdb fed the multiplex PCR reads into MiXCR, producing one record per CDR3 protein. The profile shows hundreds of thousands of distinct CDR3 sequences, approximately 15% of them singletons. The same data also went into a second study, on T cells in Graves' hyperthyroidism and ophthalmopathy.

The source was peripheral blood mononuclear cells (PBMCs), collected at new diagnosis, from a patient treated with antithyroid drugs. All receptors derive from a man aged 25-40 years with Graves disease.

V and J are TRBV9 and TRBJ2-3, with 9 bases fitting TRBD1. The CDR3 consists of 15 residues. Germline V gives CDR1 SGDLS, CDR2 YYNGEE. J lost 6 bases, V lost 0 bases, and 5 bases had no gene match. This CDR3 reads CASSVDRGRGDTQYF. The CDR3, as DNA: TGTGCCAGCAGCGTAGACAGGGGGCGCGGCGATACGCAGTATTTT.

This clonotype came up many times. The chain carries TRBV27 and TRBJ2-7; tentative D call: TRBD1 (5 bases). This CDR3 spans 15 amino acids. The V end was cut by 5 bases, the J end by 5 bases, with 19 bases between. Germline V lookup: CDR1 MNHEY, CDR2 SMNVEV (reference sequence). CDR3 sequence: CASSTPRDGHHEQYF. For the CDR3, the DNA is TGTGCCAGCAGTACCCCCAGGGATGGCCACCACGAGCAGTACTTC.

This clonotype was counted many times. The rearrangement joins TRBV20-1 to TRBJ1-1, with 8 bases aligning to TRBD1. The CDR3 totals 16 residues. The germline gives CDR1 DFQATT, CDR2 SNEGSKA (reference sequence). J gave up 0 bases and V 3 bases, and 9 bases lay outside the gene matches. The CDR3 sequence: CSARPWDRNVNTEAFF. The CDR3 bases are TGCAGTGCTAGGCCCTGGGACAGGAACGTGAACACTGAAGCTTTCTTT.

At least ten counts were recorded for this clonotype. V is TRBV11-2 and J is TRBJ2-1; 8 nucleotides align to TRBD2. The CDR3 runs to 14 residues. Germline V CDR1 and CDR2: SGHAT, FQNNGV. Trimming at V came to 8 bases and at J to 8 bases, leaving 11 bases not matched to a gene. The CDR3 spells CASGTSGPGDEQFF. CDR3 DNA: TGTGCCAGCGGCACTAGCGGACCAGGGGATGAGCAGTTCTTC.

This clonotype has at least ten counts. The V and J genes are TRBV29-1 and TRBJ1-1; TRBD1 is a possible D gene (5 bases). CDR1 and CDR2 (germline): SQVTM, ANQGSEA. The V and J ends lost 7 bases and 0 bases respectively, with 15 bases between them. The CDR3 length is 14 residues. In DNA, the CDR3 is TGCAGCGCCCTAACGACAGTGATGAACACTGAAGCTTTCTTT. Protein: CSALTTVMNTEAFF.

V and J are TRBV13 and TRBJ1-1, with D perhaps matching TRBD1 (5 bases). V was pared by 6 bases and J by 6 bases, with 11 bases between. In germline, CDR1 is PRHDT, CDR2 FYEKMQ (reference sequence). The CDR3 runs to 12 residues. The CDR3 region has the DNA TGTGCCAGCAGGGGGGGGGTCGCTGAAGCTTTCTTT. It translates to CASRGGVAEAFF. Filled out from reference TRBV13 and TRBJ1-1, the complete variable domain reads AAGVIQSPRHLIKEKRETATLKCYPIPRHDTVYWYQQGPGQDPQFLISFYEKMQSDKGSIPDRFSAQQFSDYHSELNMSSLELGDSALYFCASRGGVAEAFFGQGTRLTVV.

This clonotype was detected only a few times. One base away lies a much larger clone, so this may be a sequencing read error. The chain recombines TRBV20-1 with TRBJ1-1, with D tentatively TRBD1 (5 bases). The V gene's germline CDR1 is DFQATT and CDR2 SNEGSKA (reference sequence). Trimming stripped 6 bases from V and 3 bases from J, with 20 bases between. The CDR3 is 15 amino acids. CDR3 coding DNA: TGCAGTGCCTGGCAGGGCGGCGGGGTGGACACTGAAGCTTTCTTT. Its protein is CSAWQGGGVDTEAFF.

Many counts were recorded for this clonotype. This chain joins TRBV7-3 and TRBJ2-1, with TRBD2 as a possible D gene (6 bases). The CDR3 has 14 amino acids. Deletions cut 5 bases from V and 9 bases from J, with 17 bases between. Germline V lookup: CDR1 SGHTA, CDR2 FQGTGA. DNA of the CDR3: TGTGCCAGCAGCCCCGACCCAACTAGCACTGAGCAGTTCTTC. This codes for CASSPDPTSTEQFF.

This clonotype was seen only a few times. The chain joins TRBV19 to TRBJ2-1; TRBD2 is a possible D gene (5 bases). V lost 9 bases and J lost 5, with 11 bases in between. The CDR3 contains 12 residues. Germline values: CDR1 LNHDA, CDR2 SQIVND (reference sequence). CDR3 coding DNA: TGTGCCAGCCTCCACGGGGACAATGAGCAGTTCTTC. Residues: CASLHGDNEQFF.

This clonotype was detected many times. This chain uses TRBV12-3 or TRBV12-4 with TRBJ2-7; D is undetermined. The V end was cut by 6 bases, the J end by 4 bases, with 16 bases between. The CDR3 has 14 amino acids. CDR3 loop: CASRPSRRLYEQYF. Written as DNA, the CDR3 is TGTGCCAGCAGGCCATCTCGCCGGTTATACGAGCAGTACTTC.

This clonotype came up many times. This rearrangement joins TRBV24-1 to TRBJ2-5; a possible D gene is TRBD1 (5 bases). The V gene's germline CDR1 is KGHDR and CDR2 SFDVKD. The ends were cut back, 2 bases at V and 1 base at J, with 10 bases in the middle. The CDR3 has 15 residues. The CDR3 bases are TGTGCCACCAGTGATTCCCGACAGCTCCAAGAGACCCAGTACTTC. Translated: CATSDSRQLQETQYF.

This clonotype was seen at least ten times. This sequence joins TRBV12-3 or TRBV12-4 and TRBJ2-7; perhaps TRBD1 as D (6 bases). The CDR3 extends over 14 amino acids. Trimming shortened V by 7 bases and J by 2 bases, and 15 bases separated the two germline ends. In DNA form, the CDR3 reads TGTGCCAGCACCTATGACAGGATAACCTACGAGCAGTACTTC. Translated: CASTYDRITYEQYF.